This paragraph reports one TCR beta chain. Its antigen is not identified. CDR1 and CDR2 (germline): MNHEY, SVGAGI. Trimming removed 6 bases from V and 6 bases from J, with 24 bases in between. The length of the CDR3 is 18 residues. TCRdb itself ran the 5' RACE reads through MiXCR, one entry per CDR3 protein. Among about 400,000 distinct CDR3 sequences listed, 15% to 20% were seen once. This sample is drawn from a study of T-cell memory formation after mild COVID-19. Points from the study as a whole: Clones that contracted from day 15 to 85 had balanced CD4/CD8; later expanders were CD4+ biased. Whether day 37 second-wave clones are SARS-CoV-2-specific was not confirmed.

V and J are TRBV6-5 and TRBJ1-6, with D possibly matching TRBD1 (5 bases). The source material was PBMCs or a T cell subset sorted from them (not recorded which). The origin of this receptor is a man aged 18 to 29 who had mild COVID-19 (a few samples of this study predate the infection). Cell type and time point are not known. The CDR3 sequence is CASSKRRGRGIGNSPLHF. The DNA of the CDR3 is TGTGCCAGCAGCAAACGAAGGGGTAGGGGAATAGGTAATTCACCCCTCCACTTT.